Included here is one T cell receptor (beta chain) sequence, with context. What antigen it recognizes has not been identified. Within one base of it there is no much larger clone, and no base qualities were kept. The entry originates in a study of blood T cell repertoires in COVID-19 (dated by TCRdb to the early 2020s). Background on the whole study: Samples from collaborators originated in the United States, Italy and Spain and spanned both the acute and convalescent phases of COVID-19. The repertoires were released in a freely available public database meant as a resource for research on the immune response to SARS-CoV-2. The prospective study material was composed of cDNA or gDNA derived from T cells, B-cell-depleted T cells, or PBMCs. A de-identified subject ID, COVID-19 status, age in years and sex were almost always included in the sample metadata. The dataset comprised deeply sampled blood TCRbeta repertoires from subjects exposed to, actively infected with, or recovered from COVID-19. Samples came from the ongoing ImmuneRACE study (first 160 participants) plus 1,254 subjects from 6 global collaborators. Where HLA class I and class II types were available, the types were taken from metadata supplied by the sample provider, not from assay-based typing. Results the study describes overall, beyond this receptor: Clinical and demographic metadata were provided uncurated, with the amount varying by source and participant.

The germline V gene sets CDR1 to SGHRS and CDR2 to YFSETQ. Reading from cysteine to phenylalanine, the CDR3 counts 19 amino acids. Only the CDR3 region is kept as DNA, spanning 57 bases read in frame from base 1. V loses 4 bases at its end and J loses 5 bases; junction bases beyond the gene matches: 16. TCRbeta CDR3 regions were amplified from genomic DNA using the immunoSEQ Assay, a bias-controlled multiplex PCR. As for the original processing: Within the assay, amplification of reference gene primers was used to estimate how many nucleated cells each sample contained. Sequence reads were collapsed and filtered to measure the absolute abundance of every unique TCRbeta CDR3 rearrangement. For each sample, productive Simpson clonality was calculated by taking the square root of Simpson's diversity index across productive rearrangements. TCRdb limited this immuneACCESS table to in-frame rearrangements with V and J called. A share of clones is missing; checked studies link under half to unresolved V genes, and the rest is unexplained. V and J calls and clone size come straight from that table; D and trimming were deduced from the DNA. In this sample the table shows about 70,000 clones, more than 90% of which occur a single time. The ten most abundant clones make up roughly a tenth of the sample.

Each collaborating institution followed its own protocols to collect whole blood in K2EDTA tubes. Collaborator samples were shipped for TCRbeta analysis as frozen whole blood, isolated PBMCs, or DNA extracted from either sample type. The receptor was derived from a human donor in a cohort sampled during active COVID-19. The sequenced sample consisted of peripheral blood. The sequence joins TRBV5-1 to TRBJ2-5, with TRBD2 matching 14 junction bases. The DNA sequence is TGCGCCAGCAGCAGAACTGGACAGGGACTAGCGGGAGCAGGGGAGACCCAGTACTTC. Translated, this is CASSRTGQGLAGAGETQYF.